This T cell receptor (beta chain) comes out of a study of HIV-infected patients and healthy controls. Findings and caveats of the study: The seeming recovery of the Gini index after therapy in HIV-infected patients vanished in size-matched data. Unequal distinct sequence numbers between patients and controls complicated comparisons.

Many counts were recorded for this clonotype. The antigen remains undetermined. The CDR3 sequence is 12 residues long. Per the germline V gene, CDR1 is SEHNR and CDR2 is FQNEAQ (reference sequence). The V end was cut by 3 bases, the J end by 3 bases, with 5 bases between. Whole blood was used without fractionation, so all unsorted peripheral T cells were included. The RNA source was an approximately 2.4 ml peripheral blood draw. Alpha and beta constant-region primers primed reverse transcription of around 550 ng RNA. Each of the alpha and beta chains got its own library through chain-specific third strand synthesis with indices. TCRdb ran MiXCR on the 5' RACE reads and lists one entry per CDR3 protein. The table records 19,000 or so distinct CDR3 sequences, about 9% of them present only once.

This receptor was obtained from an adult in good health. The sequenced sample was blood. This chain connects TRBV7-9 to TRBJ1-2; no clear D gene. The CDR3 loop reads CASSFTDYGYTF. CDR3 DNA: TGTGCCAGCAGCTTTACAGACTATGGCTACACCTTC.